Below are 12 T cell receptor beta chains sequenced from a single sample in a study of T cells in Graves' hyperthyroidism and ophthalmopathy. The TCR beta CDR3 regions underwent amplification using RNA transcripts as the source. TCR CDR3 regions were first amplified by RT-PCR with HTBI primers. In TCRdb, the multiplex PCR reads were re-called with MiXCR into one record per CDR3 protein. The table records approximately 870,000 distinct CDR3 sequences, 38% of them present only once. The sample was blood. These receptors were taken from a young man with Graves' hyperthyroidism.

On this clonotype itself: A read error is possible here, since a much larger clone lies one base away. This sequence joins TRBV5-1 and TRBJ2-7; D perhaps matches TRBD2 (5 bases). Trimming removed 4 bases from V and 0 bases from J, with 17 bases in between. The length of the CDR3 is 16 residues. From germline, CDR1 is SGHRS and CDR2 YFSETQ. CDR3 nucleotides: TGCGCCAGCAGCCCAGCGGACCTATTCCTCTCCTACGAGCAGTACTTC. This translates into CASSPADLFLSYEQYF.

The V and J genes are TRBV19 and TRBJ1-3; D remains ambiguous. The CDR3 has 15 residues. Germline V gives CDR1 LNHDA, CDR2 SQIVND (reference sequence). The V and J ends lost 9 bases and 0 bases respectively, with 15 bases between them. The CDR3 loop is CASALGFYSGNTIYF. The CDR3 DNA sequence: TGTGCCAGCGCCTTAGGGTTTTACTCTGGAAACACCATATATTTT.

To note about this clonotype: One end of the junction varies from germline; a read error may be responsible. The rearrangement links TRBV2 to TRBJ1-4, with D tentatively TRBD1 (6 bases). The CDR3 totals 14 residues. Germline V gene sequence: CDR1 SNHLY, CDR2 FYNNEI. Written as DNA, the CDR3 is TGTGCCAGCAGTGGAGAGCCAGGGGACGCCTTCGAAGTTTTT. This encodes CASSGEPGDAFEVF.

The chain couples TRBV4-1 to TRBJ2-7, with TRBD1 as a possible D gene (5 bases). Trimming shortened V by 0 bases and J by 6 bases, and 9 bases separated the two germline ends. This CDR3 is built from 13 residues. CDR1 and CDR2 from the germline V gene are MGHRA and YSYEKL. The CDR3 region has the DNA TGCGCCAGCAGCCAAGATGGGGCCCCCGAGCAGTACTTC. It codes for CASSQDGAPEQYF.

This clonotype was picked up a small number of times. The genes are TRBV6-2 or TRBV6-3 and TRBJ2-7, with TRBD1 matching 8 bases. Germline V gene sequence: CDR1 MNHEY, CDR2 SVGEGT. J was trimmed by 9 bases and V by 5 bases; bases with no gene match: 12. This CDR3 is 14 amino acids long. The CDR3 sequence is CASSNLGQGLRQYF. CDR3 sequence (DNA): TGTGCCAGCAGTAACCTCGGACAGGGCCTGCGGCAGTACTTC.

V gene TRBV5-1 combines with J gene TRBJ1-4; 9 nucleotides line up with TRBD1. Losses at the gene ends were 5 bases for V and 4 bases for J; bases not matched to a gene: 6. CDR3 size: 15 residues. Germline CDR1 is SGHRS and CDR2 is YFSETQ. CDR3 region: CASREATGGNEKLFF. The DNA for the CDR3 is TGCGCCAGCAGGGAGGCGACAGGGGGTAATGAAAAACTGTTTTTT.

Of note for this clonotype: Since a much larger clone is just one base distant, this may be a read error. This CDR3 is missing its conserved last phenylalanine or tryptophan, likely due to a read error. The chain combines TRBV25-1 with TRBJ2-7, with D perhaps given as TRBD1 or TRBD2 (5 bases each). V lost 11 bases and J 2 bases, leaving 19 bases between the germline ends. The germline CDR1 and CDR2 sequences are MGHDK and SYGVNS. The CDR3 spans 14 residues. CDR3 in amino acids: CAVPGQVATYEQYL. DNA of the CDR3: TGTGCCGTCCCGGGGCAGGTTGCCACCTACGAGCAGTACCTC.

V gene TRBV9 combines with J gene TRBJ1-2; TRBD1 aligns across 10 bases. V lost 7 bases and J lost 8; bases outside the gene matches: 8. Germline V gene lookup returns CDR1 SGDLS and CDR2 YYNGEE. The CDR3 sequence is 13 residues long. The CDR3 region has the DNA TGTGCCAGCGGAGGGACAGGGGCGTTGGGCTACACCTTC. It translates to CASGGTGALGYTF.

This clonotype has a handful of counts. The chain recombines TRBV9 with TRBJ1-3; tentative D call: TRBD1 (6 bases). Germline CDR1 reads SGDLS; CDR2 reads YYNGEE. Trimming took 6 bases from V and 1 from J, leaving 17 bases between them. The CDR3 extends over 16 amino acids. The DNA of the CDR3 is TGTGCCAGCAAACCAGGCCCGGACAGTTCTGGAAACACCATATATTTT. Its translation is CASKPGPDSSGNTIYF.

The CDR3 DNA follows: TGTGCCAGCAGACCACAGGGAGGCAGACAAGAGACCCAGTACTTC. Translating it yields CASRPQGGRQETQYF. V usage is TRBV6-6 and J usage is TRBJ2-5; D might be TRBD1 or TRBD2, each matching 6 bases. Germline lookup yields CDR1 MNHNY and CDR2 SVGAGI (reference sequence). Trimming removed 6 bases at V and 2 bases at J, with 16 bases between. The CDR3 sequence is 15 residues long.

This chain connects TRBV10-3 to TRBJ2-7; D is unclear. Trimming removed 8 bases from V and 4 bases from J, with 15 bases in between. Looked up from germline, CDR1 is ENHRY and CDR2 is SYGVKD. The CDR3 is made up of 13 amino acids. Here the CDR3 DNA reads TGTGCCATCTCGTCACGCGGCTATTACGAGCAGTACTTC. This gives the protein CAISSRGYYEQYF.

This chain connects TRBV2 to TRBJ2-7; the match to TRBD2 covers 7 bases. The CDR3 runs 14 residues. Per the germline V gene, CDR1 is SNHLY and CDR2 is FYNNEI. V dropped 8 bases and J dropped 1; count of bases not matched to a gene: 8. The CDR3 sequence: CASGESGGSYEQYF. CDR3 nucleotide sequence: TGTGCCAGCGGGGAATCGGGGGGATCCTACGAGCAGTACTTC.